Given below is one TCR beta chain in context. The antigen remains unidentified. Expressed TCRB transcripts were sequenced, since all the RNA that had been isolated was reverse transcribed. Data came from immunoSEQ multiplex PCR; TCRdb stores just in-frame clones and leaves some out. Of roughly 150,000 clones in the sample, around 10% were seen once. The CDR3 is 15 residues long. The trim removed 4 bases at V and 1 base at J, leaving 7 bases unmatched. In germline, CDR1 is SGHDT, CDR2 YYEEEE. The record originates from a study of beta chain features in type 1 diabetes. Study at large: What patients shared with healthy donors was a similar profile of age, gender and cell yields. General study results and limits: A moderate, significant TCRB CDR3 shortening appeared in type 1 diabetes across four CD4+ subsets.

The collection from each donor was one heparinised blood draw averaging roughly 100 mL. CD4+ cells of the naive, central memory, regulatory and stem cell-like memory types were sorted via CD45RO/CCR7/CD25/CD127/CD95/CD27. This chain joins TRBV5-6 and TRBJ1-1; TRBD1 aligns across 7 bases. The origin of this receptor is a young man in good health. The sequencing input was central memory CD4+ T cells from blood. Here the CDR3 DNA reads TGTGCCAGCAGCCTGGACAGGAGGGGGAACACTGAAGCTTTCTTT. It codes for CASSLDRRGNTEAFF.